Listed here are 16 T cell receptor beta chains from one sample, sequenced in a study of blood T cells in healthy people across ages. The second PCR ran roughly 7 to 11 cycles with a sample-barcoded 5' primer and J-beta primers. TCRdb called the 5' RACE reads again in MiXCR, with one record for every CDR3 protein. The sample carries roughly 700,000 distinct CDR3 sequences, around 32% recorded once. The sequencing input was blood. The receptors derive from a woman over 75 in good health.

This clonotype has a count of ten or more. V is TRBV28 and J is TRBJ2-2; the D is unclear. CDR3 length equals 11 residues. Germline V gives CDR1 MDHEN, CDR2 SYDVKM. The V end was cut by 8 bases, the J end by 5 bases, with 6 bases between. The CDR3 here is CASWGTGELFF. CDR3 bases: TGTGCCAGCTGGGGAACCGGGGAGCTGTTTTTT. Supplemented by reference TRBV28 and TRBJ2-2, the full variable domain reads DVKVTQSSRYLVKRTGEKVFLECVQDMDHENMFWYRQDPGLGLRLIYFSYDVKMKEKGDIPEGYSVSREKKERFSLILESASTNQTSMYLCASWGTGELFFGEGSRLTVL.

This rearrangement joins TRBV6-6 to TRBJ2-7; D might be TRBD2 (5 bases). Germline CDR1 reads MNHNY; CDR2 reads SVGAGI (reference sequence). This CDR3 spans 17 amino acids. V lost 1 base to trimming and J lost 9 bases, with 25 bases between them. DNA of the CDR3: TGTGCCAGCAGTTACTTGAGGGTGGGGAATACGTTGATTGGGCAGTACTTC. Amino acid sequence: CASSYLRVGNTLIGQYF.

This clonotype was detected many times. The chain joins TRBV15 to TRBJ2-5, with TRBD2 as a possible D gene (5 bases). V lost 1 base and J lost 0, with 12 bases in between. This CDR3 spans 16 amino acids. The germline gives CDR1 LNHNV, CDR2 YYDKDF (reference sequence). CDR3 amino acids: CATSRGPGTNQETQYF. DNA for the CDR3: TGTGCCACCAGCAGAGGGCCGGGAACCAACCAAGAGACCCAGTACTTC. Complete variable domain (other parts from reference TRBV15 and TRBJ2-5): DAMVIQNPRYQVTQFGKPVTLSCSQTLNHNVMYWYQQKSSQAPKLLFHYYDKDFNNEADTPDNFQSRRPNTSFCFLDIRSPGLGDTAMYLCATSRGPGTNQETQYFGPGTRLLVL.

The chain has TRBV18 and TRBJ1-5, with 11 bases fitting TRBD1. Germline V gene lookup returns CDR1 KGHSH and CDR2 LQKENI. The CDR3 is made up of 18 amino acids. V lost 4 bases, J lost 1 base, and 9 bases stayed unmatched. The CDR3, as DNA: TGTGCCAGCTCACAAGCGGGACAGGGGGATCCGAGCAATCAGCCCCAGCATTTT. Translated: CASSQAGQGDPSNQPQHF.

This clonotype was counted many times. V usage is TRBV6-1 and J usage is TRBJ1-2; D gene uncertain. Per germline, CDR1 MNHNS and CDR2 SASEGT. V was cut by 5 bases and J by 4 bases, with 11 bases left in between. This CDR3 comprises 13 residues. The CDR3 protein is CASSPAGSYGYTF. Here the CDR3 DNA reads TGTGCCAGCAGTCCAGCAGGATCCTATGGCTACACCTTC.

This clonotype was found many times. This could be a read error, since a much larger clone is one nucleotide away. The chain employs TRBV20-1 and TRBJ2-5, with TRBD2 matching over 16 bases. Losses at the gene ends were 1 base for V and 11 bases for J; bases not matched to a gene: 13. CDR1 DFQATT and CDR2 SNEGSKA come from the germline V gene (reference sequence). The CDR3 is 17 amino acids. The CDR3 sequence is CSARVGTSGGAFYEQYF. CDR3 in DNA: TGCAGTGCTAGAGTGGGGACTAGCGGGGGGGCCTTCTATGAGCAGTACTTC.

At least ten counts were recorded for this clonotype. The chain is built from TRBV6-1 and TRBJ2-3; D call uncertain. Germline CDR1 reads MNHNS; CDR2 reads SASEGT. The V end lost 4 bases, the J end lost 6 bases, and 8 bases lay between the germline ends. This CDR3 has 12 residues. The CDR3 nucleotides read TGTGCCAGCAGTGGTTATGGGGATACGCAGTATTTT. Translating gives CASSGYGDTQYF.

This clonotype was recorded a few times. DNA for the CDR3: TGTGCCAGCAGCTTCCGGCAGGCGGGGACGAACACTGAAGCTTTCTTT. Translating gives CASSFRQAGTNTEAFF. This chain connects TRBV5-5 to TRBJ1-1, with a tentative D call TRBD1 (5 bases). V gave up 2 bases and J gave up 1 base, with 15 bases separating them. Germline V gene sequence: CDR1 SGHKS, CDR2 YYEKEE (reference sequence). The CDR3 has 16 amino acids.

This clonotype was seen ten or more times. V usage is TRBV7-2 and J usage is TRBJ2-1, with 16 positions matching TRBD2. J was trimmed by 9 bases and V by 0 bases; bases with no gene match: 5. CDR1 is SGHTA and CDR2 is FQGNSA in the germline V gene. This CDR3 has 17 residues. The CDR3 loop reads CASSLAWGLAGGAEQFF. The CDR3 DNA reads as TGTGCCAGCAGCTTAGCCTGGGGACTAGCGGGGGGGGCTGAGCAGTTCTTC.

This clonotype was observed at least ten times. The chain couples TRBV6-5 to TRBJ1-5, with D unresolved. The V end lost 4 bases, the J end lost 3 bases, and 16 bases lay between the germline ends. Germline values: CDR1 MNHEY, CDR2 SVGAGI. This CDR3 has 16 residues. The CDR3 DNA reads as TGTGCCAGCAGTTCAAATTCGCGTGGCAACAATCAGCCCCAGCATTTT. It is translated as CASSSNSRGNNQPQHF.

V gene TRBV5-1 combines with J gene TRBJ2-3; D ambiguous. Looked up from germline, CDR1 is SGHRS and CDR2 is YFSETQ. V lost 6 bases and J lost 6, with 14 bases in between. The CDR3 length is 13 residues. In DNA form, the CDR3 reads TGCGCCAGCATCTCTGACCCGGAGGATACGCAGTATTTT. Translated, it gives CASISDPEDTQYF.

A note on this clonotype: At one end, the junction sequence differs from germline, possibly due to a read error. V gene TRBV12-3 or TRBV12-4 combines with J gene TRBJ2-3, with TRBD1 matching 7 bases. This CDR3 spans 15 amino acids. The CDR3 DNA reads TGTGCCAGCACCCCGACAGGGAGTAGCGCAGATACGGAGTATTTT. Residues: CASTPTGSSADTEYF.

The rearrangement links TRBV12-5 to TRBJ2-1, with TRBD1 identical over 7 bases. Germline loops: CDR1 LGHNT, CDR2 FRNRAP. With V trimmed by 5 bases and J by 15 bases, 19 bases remained unmatched. The CDR3 is made up of 15 amino acids. This CDR3 is CASGLRQGSYGRAFF. The CDR3 DNA reads TGTGCTAGTGGTCTCCGACAGGGTTCTTACGGCCGTGCGTTCTTC.

This sequence joins TRBV7-9 and TRBJ1-4; no clear D. CDR3 size: 15 residues. The ends were cut back, 3 bases at V and 5 bases at J, with 13 bases in the middle. Germline CDR1 is SEHNR and CDR2 is FQNEAQ (reference sequence). The CDR3 sequence is CASSFATRANEKLFF. CDR3 in DNA: TGTGCCAGCAGCTTCGCAACACGAGCGAATGAAAAACTGTTTTTT. Full variable domain (remainder filled in from reference TRBV7-9 and TRBJ1-4): DTGVSQNPRHKITKRGQNVTFRCDPISEHNRLYWYRQTLGQGPEFLTYFQNEAQLEKSRLLSDRFSAERPKGSFSTLEIQRTEQGDSAMYLCASSFATRANEKLFFGSGTQLSVL.

Turning to this clonotype: A much larger clone differs by one base, so this may be a read error. The rearrangement links TRBV5-1 to TRBJ1-6; a possible D gene is TRBD1 (5 bases). Germline V gene data show CDR1 as SGHRS and CDR2 as YFSETQ. This CDR3 is built from 14 residues. The CDR3 sequence is CASSLGQINPPLHF. The CDR3 bases are TGCGCCAGCAGCTTGGGACAGATTAATCCACCCCTCCACTTT.

The sample holds many counts of this clonotype. The CDR3 protein is CASSFGPSSARNTQYF. Here the CDR3 DNA reads TGTGCCAGCAGTTTCGGTCCTAGTAGCGCAAGGAATACGCAGTATTTT. The V call is TRBV6-5, the J call TRBJ2-3; TRBD2 is a possible D gene (5 bases). Looked up from germline, CDR1 is MNHEY and CDR2 is SVGAGI. Trimming took off 4 bases at V and 7 bases at J, with 21 bases between the two ends. The CDR3 runs 16 residues.